This record looks at one T cell receptor beta chain sequence and its context. Its antigen is currently unknown. This CDR3 is built from 18 residues. Germline V gives CDR1 SGHNT, CDR2 YYREEE (reference sequence). Trimming removed 1 base at V and 3 bases at J, with 22 bases between. The table came from immunoSEQ multiplex PCR; TCRdb's copy has only in-frame clones and leaves some out. The sample records about 64,000 clones, roughly 80% being singletons. This sample was included in a study of OX40 agonist ivuxolimab in advanced cancers. Study details: The patients got ivuxolimab, which is an agonistic anti-OX40 (CD134) antibody. Patients were dosed intravenously with ivuxolimab at 0.01 to 10 mg/kg every 2 weeks. Among those enrolled, mean age was roughly 62 years (range about 23 to 79) and over 70% were male.

Whole-study results and caveats: In general, CD8+ T cells held more expanded clones than CD4+ did, on average.

The sample was CD4+ or CD8+ T cells sorted from blood, taken in a trial of the OX40 agonist ivuxolimab. The source is an adult with an advanced solid tumor such as melanoma, head and neck, liver or kidney cancer. The chain employs TRBV5-4 and TRBJ1-2, with a possible D match to TRBD1 (6 bases). CDR3 in DNA: TGTGCCAGCAGCTTGAGGGGGGGGCGACTTGAGGGTGACTATGGCTACACCTTC. This gives the protein CASSLRGGRLEGDYGYTF.